A selection of T cell receptor beta chains follows, all from one sample in a study of T cell responses to AZD1222 COVID-19 vaccine. Sequencing used immunoSEQ multiplex PCR; TCRdb keeps in-frame clones, though not all of them. The sample has 65,000 to 95,000 clones, 70% to 90% seen once. The material sequenced was peripheral blood, taken 28 days after the second AZD1222 dose. These receptor sequences come from an adult who received the AZD1222 COVID-19 vaccine. CDR3s include the opening cysteine and the closing phenylalanine or tryptophan. Each record gives: V gene, D gene, J gene, clone size, CDR3 DNA, CDR3 protein. D genes are given only for firm matches. The size entry is marked missing in some rows and otherwise reads once, few, many or a size class.

>TRBV5-1|TRBD1|TRBJ1-4|.
TGCGCCAGCAGTAAGGACAGGGGAAATGAAAAACTGTTTTTT
CASSKDRGNEKLFF
>TRBV4-2|TRBD2|TRBJ2-3|once
TGTGCCAGCAGCCAAGATCTGTCGGGGGGGTGGACAGATACGCAGTATTTT
CASSQDLSGGWTDTQYF
>TRBV5-6|.|TRBJ1-1|.
TGTGCCAGCAGCACTATCAGGGAGACAACCACTGAAGCTTTCTTT
CASSTIRETTTEAFF
>TRBV6-5|.|TRBJ1-1|.
TGTGCCAGCAGTTACTCAGGGGTTGGCACTGAAGCTTTCTTT
CASSYSGVGTEAFF
>TRBV3-1/TRBV3-2|.|TRBJ2-7|few
TGTGCCAGCGCAGGGTCCCCCAGAACCTACGAGCAGTACTTC
CASAGSPRTYEQYF
>TRBV19|TRBD1|TRBJ1-6|.
TGTGCCAGTAAATCGAAGACAGGGGATAATTCACCCCTCCACTTT
CASKSKTGDNSPLHF
>TRBV18|.|TRBJ1-4|.
TGTGCCAGCTCACCGGAAGCGAAGACAACTAATGAAAAACTGTTTTTT
CASSPEAKTTNEKLFF
>TRBV9|.|TRBJ2-3|.
TGTGCCAGCAGCGTAGTAGATACGCAGTATTTT
CASSVVDTQYF
>TRBV30|.|TRBJ2-1|.
TGTGCCTGGAGTAATGGACTCTCGAGGTTCTTC
CAWSNGLSRFF
>TRBV13|.|TRBJ1-3|.
TGTGCCAGCAGCCCGGGGACGGCTTACTCTGGAAACACCATATATTTT
CASSPGTAYSGNTIYF
>TRBV5-6|TRBD1|TRBJ2-1|.
TGTGCCAGCAGCTTTGCTGGACAGGGATACAATGAGCAGTTCTTC
CASSFAGQGYNEQFF
>TRBV5-5|.|TRBJ1-4|.
TGTGCCAGCAGCGTAGGGACGGCGATAAATGAAAAACTGTTTTTT
CASSVGTAINEKLFF
>TRBV3-1/TRBV3-2|.|TRBJ1-2|.
TGTGCCAGCAGCCGGGGGAGAGGCTACACCTTC
CASSRGRGYTF
>TRBV5-5|.|TRBJ2-3|.
TGTGCCAGCAGCTTGGCGGCAGGGGAAGGTATGAATACGCAGTATTTT
CASSLAAGEGMNTQYF
>TRBV28|.|TRBJ1-4|.
TGTGCCAGCACCCCGGGGGGCTTTAAAACTAATGAAAAACTGTTTTTT
CASTPGGFKTNEKLFF
>TRBV3-1/TRBV3-2|TRBD1|TRBJ1-6|.
TGTGCCAGCAGCCAAGGGACAGGGGGCCTCCGTGATAATTCACCCCTCCACTTT
CASSQGTGGLRDNSPLHF
>TRBV5-5|.|TRBJ2-5|.
TGTGCCAGCAGCTTGGGGTTCCAAGAGACCCAGTACTTC
CASSLGFQETQYF
>TRBV3-1/TRBV3-2|.|TRBJ2-3|few
TGTGCCAGCAGCCAAGCTGGCAGTACTTCAGATACGCAGTATTTT
CASSQAGSTSDTQYF
>TRBV4-2|.|TRBJ2-1|.
TGTGCCAGCAGCTCTGGGCCAATACCCTCCTACAATGAGCAGTTCTTC
CASSSGPIPSYNEQFF
>TRBV21-1|.|TRBJ2-4|.
TGTGCCAGCAGCAAAGGGACAGACTACTTAGCCCTAGCCAAAAACATTCAGTACTTC
CASSKGTDYLALAKNIQYF
>TRBV7-8|.|TRBJ2-3|.
TGTGCCAGCAGCCTCGGGGGGACAGAGATCTTTGTGGCGCAGTATTTT
CASSLGGTEIFVAQYF
>TRBV19|.|TRBJ2-6|.
TGTGCCAGTAGTATTTGGCAGGACTATACTGGGGCCAACGTCCTGACTTTC
CASSIWQDYTGANVLTF
>TRBV6-5|TRBD1|TRBJ1-6|.
TGTGCCAGCAGAGAGGGGGCGGGGTTTAGTTCACCCCTCCACTTT
CASREGAGFSSPLHF
>TRBV14|TRBD1|TRBJ1-1|few
TGTGCCAGCAGCCAAGACAGGGGGTCGTACACTGAAGCTTTCTTT
CASSQDRGSYTEAFF
>TRBV5-6|.|TRBJ1-5|.
TGTGCCAGCAGCTTGCAACAGGGAAGATTTCAGCCCCAGCATTTT
CASSLQQGRFQPQHF
>TRBV6-5|.|TRBJ2-7|.
TGTGCCAGCAGTTACGCTCTCCTACGGGAGCAGTACTTC
CASSYALLREQYF
>TRBV3-1/TRBV3-2|.|TRBJ1-4|.
TGTGCCAGCAGCCAAGCTCGACCCAGGAATGAAAAACTGTTTTTT
CASSQARPRNEKLFF
>TRBV9|.|TRBJ1-6|.
TGTGCCAGCAGCGTAGGGGGAGACAGTAGCTCCTATAATTCACCCCTCCACTTT
CASSVGGDSSSYNSPLHF
>TRBV3-1/TRBV3-2|.|TRBJ1-1|.
TGTGCCAGCAGCCAAGCCTTTATTGCTGGCTTTACTGAAGCTTTCTTT
CASSQAFIAGFTEAFF
>TRBV14|.|TRBJ2-7|.
TGTGCCAGCAGTCACACCTCCTACGAGCAGTACTTC
CASSHTSYEQYF
>TRBV6-5|.|TRBJ1-1|.
TGTGCCAGCAGTTACTCTGGAGGGACGGGAGCTGAAGCTTTCTTT
CASSYSGGTGAEAFF
>TRBV3-1/TRBV3-2|TRBD2|TRBJ2-3|.
TGTGCCAGCAGCCCCGGGGGGGGCATCACAGATACGCAGTATTTT
CASSPGGGITDTQYF
>TRBV5-1|.|TRBJ2-5|.
TGCGCCAGCAGCTTGGGTGACAGCCAAGAGACCCAGTACTTC
CASSLGDSQETQYF
>TRBV19|.|TRBJ2-5|few
TGTGCCAGTAGTCCGACTCGCCCCCAAGAGACCCAGTACTTC
CASSPTRPQETQYF
>TRBV12-3/TRBV12-4|.|TRBJ1-2|.
TGTGCCAGCATTAAATCAGGATCTTATGGCTACACCTTC
CASIKSGSYGYTF
>TRBV6-5|.|TRBJ1-5|.
TGTGCCGGGGCGGGCAGCAATCAGCCCCAGCATTTT
CAGAGSNQPQHF
>TRBV2|.|TRBJ1-6|.
TGTGCCAGCAGTGTTGAAGGGGCAGAGAATTCACCCCTCCACTTT
CASSVEGAENSPLHF
>TRBV28|TRBD1|TRBJ2-7|.
TGTGCCAGCAGGCGCAGTGGGACAGGGTCCTACGAGCAGTACTTC
CASRRSGTGSYEQYF
>TRBV7-9|.|TRBJ2-3|.
TGTGCCAGCAGCCCTCTCTTGGCCCTCACAGATACGCAGTATTTT
CASSPLLALTDTQYF
>TRBV19|.|TRBJ2-2|once
TGTGCCAGTACCCCGAGGCCGGGGAAGAACACCGGGGAGCTGTTTTTT
CASTPRPGKNTGELFF
>TRBV28|.|TRBJ2-7|.
TGTGCCAGCAGAAACTACGAGCAGTACTTC
CASRNYEQYF
>TRBV10-3|TRBD1|TRBJ1-1|.
TGTGCCATCAGTGAGTCCGGGACAGGGGGCCCGAACACTGAAGCTTTCTTT
CAISESGTGGPNTEAFF
>TRBV5-4|.|TRBJ1-1|once
TGTGCCAGCAGCTTGCGCGGTGTCACTGAAGCTTTCTTT
CASSLRGVTEAFF
>TRBV25-1|.|TRBJ1-4|.
TGTGCCAGCAGTGAATCTGGGGGTTCGTATGAAAAACTGTTTTTT
CASSESGGSYEKLFF
>TRBV5-1|.|TRBJ1-6|.
TGCGCCAGCAGCCGAACATTTAGGACGGAGAGCACCAATTCACCCCTCCACTTT
CASSRTFRTESTNSPLHF